This TCR beta chain was identified in a study of shared clonotypes between healthy human individuals. Germline V gene lookup returns CDR1 WNHNN and CDR2 SYGVQD (reference sequence). The germline V and J ends were trimmed by 2 bases and 3 bases, with 11 bases remaining between them. The CDR3 covers 14 residues. Libraries were prepared by immunoSEQ multiplex PCR; TCRdb keeps only in-frame clonotypes and omits some of them. The sample lists approximately 1,000,000 clones; 78% were seen once. The V gene is TRBV10-1, the J gene TRBJ2-7; D is unresolved. The sequence came from a man between 18 and 35 years old in good health. Some clones in this sample may be carry-over from other donors' samples. Sequencing input: memory CD4+ T cells from PBMCs. Subset described: CD45RA-negative fraction. The CDR3 protein is CASSEGLSGYEQYF. Here the CDR3 DNA reads TGCGCCAGCAGTGAGGGGTTATCCGGCTACGAGCAGTACTTC.